The entry that follows covers one TCR beta chain sequence. As yet, its antigen is unknown. From the 5' RACE reads, TCRdb lists one entry per CDR3 protein and no DNA. The record lists 300,000 to 500,000 distinct CDR3 sequences, of which the ten most abundant hold approximately 12%. This sample was taken from a study of T cells expressing NK-cell markers. General observations from the study: In several donors, dominant clonotypes made up about 25-60.1% of CD3+CD56-NKG2C+ cells.

The sample consisted of blood T cells: a sorted CD56 or NKG2C T cell subset, CD4+ or CD8+ T cells, or bulk PBMC T cells (not recorded which). The source is a woman aged 50 to 65 in good health.

The CDR3: CASSQDGTGALYTQYF. The V gene is TRBV3-1, the J gene TRBJ2-3; absent DNA, TCRdb's TRBD2 call cannot be checked. CDR1 LGHDT and CDR2 YNNKEL come from the germline V gene (reference sequence). The CDR3 totals 16 residues.